These 9 T cell receptor beta chains were sequenced from one sample in a study of blood T cells in healthy people across ages. A second roughly 6 to 11 cycle PCR used barcoded and J-beta primers. TCRdb processed the 5' RACE reads anew with MiXCR; each CDR3 protein has one entry. The data contain around 600,000 distinct CDR3 sequences, roughly 43% of them singletons. Material for sequencing was blood. These receptors were obtained from a man older than 75 in good health.

This clonotype was counted at least ten times. This sequence joins TRBV4-3 and TRBJ2-1; 7 nucleotides agree with TRBD1. Germline V gene data show CDR1 as LGHNA and CDR2 as YSLEER. The CDR3 is 13 residues long. Germline trimming cut 8 bases from V and 5 bases from J; bases unmatched to any gene: 6. CDR3 coding DNA: TGCGCCAGCTCAAAGGGACAGAACAATGAGCAGTTCTTC. It codes for CASSKGQNNEQFF.

Remarks on this clonotype: Compared with germline, one end of the junction differs, possibly owing to a read error. V usage is TRBV24-1 and J usage is TRBJ2-1; the D call may be TRBD1 or TRBD2 (5 bases each). The germline V gene encodes CDR1 KGHDR and CDR2 SFDVKD. The CDR3 has 15 amino acids. CDR3 nucleotides: TGTGCCACCAGTGAAGGGACCAACGCGTACAATGGGCAGTTCTTC. This codes for CATSEGTNAYNGQFF.

The chain uses TRBV15 and TRBJ2-5; D is ambiguous. The J call may be wrong; the DNA end is better matched by TRBJ2-7. Germline CDR1 reads LNHNV; CDR2 reads YYDKDF (reference sequence). The CDR3 contains 13 residues. The CDR3 here is CATSRDRALEQYF. CDR3 DNA sequence: TGTGCCACCAGCAGAGATCGGGCCCTCGAGCAGTACTTC.

The gene calls are TRBV6-5 and TRBJ1-6; D is undetermined. The CDR3 spans 16 residues. Germline assignment: CDR1 MNHEY and CDR2 SVGAGI. Trimming shortened V by 7 bases and J by 7 bases, and 20 bases separated the two germline ends. CDR3 coding DNA: TGTGCCAGCATCCTTGCAGGAGACTCCCAAAATTCACCCCTCCACTTT. The encoded protein is CASILAGDSQNSPLHF.

The V call is TRBV12-3 or TRBV12-4, the J call TRBJ1-2; D is ambiguous. Between the trimmed V and J ends, which lost 5 bases and 5 bases, there was a span of 12 bases. The CDR3 totals 13 residues. DNA for the CDR3: TGTGCCAGCAGTGAATCCGGGATTTATGGCTACACCTTC. Translation gives CASSESGIYGYTF.

This clonotype has just a few counts. The rearrangement links TRBV28 to TRBJ2-5; D unresolved. CDR3 length: 15 amino acids. V was pared by 3 bases and J by 6 bases, with 17 bases between. The germline CDR1 and CDR2 sequences are MDHEN and SYDVKM. CDR3 nucleotides: TGTGCCAGCAGTTTCTCAGGTGGCCGCAGCCAGACCCAGTACTTC. Translating it yields CASSFSGGRSQTQYF.

As regards this clonotype: An end of the junction differs from the germline gene, which may be a read error. The chain's CDR3 is CTSSSPDGVNTEAFF. In nucleotides, the CDR3 is TGTACCAGCAGTTCCCCCGACGGGGTGAACACTGAAGCTTTCTTT. This chain connects TRBV7-9 to TRBJ1-1, with D unclear. CDR1 is SEHNR and CDR2 is FQNEAQ in the germline V gene (reference sequence). The CDR3 covers 15 residues.

The gene calls are TRBV7-2 and TRBJ2-1; D perhaps matches TRBD1 (5 bases). Germline CDR1 is SGHTA and CDR2 is FQGNSA. V lost 2 bases, J lost 3 bases, and 11 bases lay in between. CDR3 size: 15 residues. The CDR3 bases are TGTGCCAGCAGCTTACAGGGTGACATCTACAATGAGCAGTTCTTC. This encodes CASSLQGDIYNEQFF.

This sequence joins TRBV7-2 and TRBJ1-1; D might be TRBD1 (5 bases). Per germline, CDR1 SGHTA and CDR2 FQGNSA. V shed 5 bases and J shed 5 bases, with 12 bases lying between them. The CDR3 is 13 residues long. CDR3 DNA sequence: TGTGCCAGCAGCACCAGGGTCGGGACTGAAGCTTTCTTT. Its protein product is CASSTRVGTEAFF.